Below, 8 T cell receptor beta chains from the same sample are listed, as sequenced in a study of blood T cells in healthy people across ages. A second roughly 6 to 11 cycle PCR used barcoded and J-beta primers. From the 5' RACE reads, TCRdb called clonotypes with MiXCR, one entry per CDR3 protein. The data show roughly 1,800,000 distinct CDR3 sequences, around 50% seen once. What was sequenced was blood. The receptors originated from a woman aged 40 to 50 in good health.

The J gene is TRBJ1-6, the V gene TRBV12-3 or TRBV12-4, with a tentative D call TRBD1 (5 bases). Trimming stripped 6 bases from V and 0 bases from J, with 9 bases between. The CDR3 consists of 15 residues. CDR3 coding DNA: TGTGCCAGCAGGAGACAGACCTCCTATAATTCACCCCTCCACTTT. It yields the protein CASRRQTSYNSPLHF.

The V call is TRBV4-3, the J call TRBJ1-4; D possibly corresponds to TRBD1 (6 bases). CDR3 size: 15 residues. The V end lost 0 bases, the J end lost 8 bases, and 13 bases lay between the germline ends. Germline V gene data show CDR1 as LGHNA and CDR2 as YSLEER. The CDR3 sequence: CASSQDYREGEKLFF. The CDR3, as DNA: TGCGCCAGCAGCCAAGATTACAGGGAAGGCGAAAAACTGTTTTTT.

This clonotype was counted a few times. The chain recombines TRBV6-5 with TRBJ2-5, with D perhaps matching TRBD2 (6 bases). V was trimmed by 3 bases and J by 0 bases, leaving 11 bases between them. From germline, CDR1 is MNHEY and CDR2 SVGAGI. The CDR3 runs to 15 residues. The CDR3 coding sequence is TGTGCCAGCAGTTATAGTGGGGGGAACCAAGAGACCCAGTACTTC. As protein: CASSYSGGNQETQYF.

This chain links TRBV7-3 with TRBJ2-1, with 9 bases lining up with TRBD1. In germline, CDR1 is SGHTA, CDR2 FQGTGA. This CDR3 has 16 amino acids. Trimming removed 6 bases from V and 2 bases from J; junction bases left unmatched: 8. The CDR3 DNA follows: TGTGCCAGCAGTCGAACCGGGGACAGGGCCTACAATGAGCAGTTCTTC. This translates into CASSRTGDRAYNEQFF.

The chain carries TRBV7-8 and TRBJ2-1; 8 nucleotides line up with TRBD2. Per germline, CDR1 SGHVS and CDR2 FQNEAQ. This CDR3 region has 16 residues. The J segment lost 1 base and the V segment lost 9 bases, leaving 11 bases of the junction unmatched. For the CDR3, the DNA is TGTGCCAGTACAATAGGACGGGGGGGGTCCTACAATGAGCAGTTCTTC. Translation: CASTIGRGGSYNEQFF.

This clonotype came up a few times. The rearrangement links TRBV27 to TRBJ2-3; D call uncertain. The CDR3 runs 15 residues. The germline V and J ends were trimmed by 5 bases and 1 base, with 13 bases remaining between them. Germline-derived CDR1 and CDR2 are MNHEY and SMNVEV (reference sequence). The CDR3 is CASSLTWPRTDTQYF. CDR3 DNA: TGTGCCAGCAGTCTGACCTGGCCTCGCACAGATACGCAGTATTTT.

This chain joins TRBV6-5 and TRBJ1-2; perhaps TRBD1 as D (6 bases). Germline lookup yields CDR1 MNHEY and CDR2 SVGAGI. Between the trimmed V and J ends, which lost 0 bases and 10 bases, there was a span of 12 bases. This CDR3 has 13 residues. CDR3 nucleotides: TGTGCCAGCAGTTACTCGCAACAGGGTTTCTACACCTTC. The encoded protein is CASSYSQQGFYTF.

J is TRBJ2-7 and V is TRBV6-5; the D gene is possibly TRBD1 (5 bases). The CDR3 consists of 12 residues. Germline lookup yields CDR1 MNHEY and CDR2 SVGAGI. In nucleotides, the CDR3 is TGTGCAGGCCGGACACCTACCTACGAGCAGTACTTC. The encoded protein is CAGRTPTYEQYF.